The following is a T cell receptor (beta chain) sequence with its context. This sample is part of a study of cytomegalovirus exposure and HLA in healthy donors. PCR primers comprised 60 Vbeta and 13 Jbeta primers. Libraries were prepared by immunoSEQ multiplex PCR; TCRdb keeps only in-frame clonotypes and omits some of them. The sample lists 200,000 or so clones, more than 75% occurring once. With 3 bases clipped from V and 3 bases from J, the junction kept 2 bases outside the gene matches. Germline values: CDR1 ENHRY, CDR2 SYGVKD. CDR3 size: 14 residues. Sequencing input: PBMCs. The origin of this receptor is a woman aged 45 to 65 in good health and CMV-seropositive. The chain couples TRBV10-3 to TRBJ1-1; the match to TRBD1 covers 9 bases. For the CDR3, the DNA is TGTGCCATCAGTGACCGACAGGGGGACACTGAAGCTTTCTTT. Amino acid sequence: CAISDRQGDTEAFF.